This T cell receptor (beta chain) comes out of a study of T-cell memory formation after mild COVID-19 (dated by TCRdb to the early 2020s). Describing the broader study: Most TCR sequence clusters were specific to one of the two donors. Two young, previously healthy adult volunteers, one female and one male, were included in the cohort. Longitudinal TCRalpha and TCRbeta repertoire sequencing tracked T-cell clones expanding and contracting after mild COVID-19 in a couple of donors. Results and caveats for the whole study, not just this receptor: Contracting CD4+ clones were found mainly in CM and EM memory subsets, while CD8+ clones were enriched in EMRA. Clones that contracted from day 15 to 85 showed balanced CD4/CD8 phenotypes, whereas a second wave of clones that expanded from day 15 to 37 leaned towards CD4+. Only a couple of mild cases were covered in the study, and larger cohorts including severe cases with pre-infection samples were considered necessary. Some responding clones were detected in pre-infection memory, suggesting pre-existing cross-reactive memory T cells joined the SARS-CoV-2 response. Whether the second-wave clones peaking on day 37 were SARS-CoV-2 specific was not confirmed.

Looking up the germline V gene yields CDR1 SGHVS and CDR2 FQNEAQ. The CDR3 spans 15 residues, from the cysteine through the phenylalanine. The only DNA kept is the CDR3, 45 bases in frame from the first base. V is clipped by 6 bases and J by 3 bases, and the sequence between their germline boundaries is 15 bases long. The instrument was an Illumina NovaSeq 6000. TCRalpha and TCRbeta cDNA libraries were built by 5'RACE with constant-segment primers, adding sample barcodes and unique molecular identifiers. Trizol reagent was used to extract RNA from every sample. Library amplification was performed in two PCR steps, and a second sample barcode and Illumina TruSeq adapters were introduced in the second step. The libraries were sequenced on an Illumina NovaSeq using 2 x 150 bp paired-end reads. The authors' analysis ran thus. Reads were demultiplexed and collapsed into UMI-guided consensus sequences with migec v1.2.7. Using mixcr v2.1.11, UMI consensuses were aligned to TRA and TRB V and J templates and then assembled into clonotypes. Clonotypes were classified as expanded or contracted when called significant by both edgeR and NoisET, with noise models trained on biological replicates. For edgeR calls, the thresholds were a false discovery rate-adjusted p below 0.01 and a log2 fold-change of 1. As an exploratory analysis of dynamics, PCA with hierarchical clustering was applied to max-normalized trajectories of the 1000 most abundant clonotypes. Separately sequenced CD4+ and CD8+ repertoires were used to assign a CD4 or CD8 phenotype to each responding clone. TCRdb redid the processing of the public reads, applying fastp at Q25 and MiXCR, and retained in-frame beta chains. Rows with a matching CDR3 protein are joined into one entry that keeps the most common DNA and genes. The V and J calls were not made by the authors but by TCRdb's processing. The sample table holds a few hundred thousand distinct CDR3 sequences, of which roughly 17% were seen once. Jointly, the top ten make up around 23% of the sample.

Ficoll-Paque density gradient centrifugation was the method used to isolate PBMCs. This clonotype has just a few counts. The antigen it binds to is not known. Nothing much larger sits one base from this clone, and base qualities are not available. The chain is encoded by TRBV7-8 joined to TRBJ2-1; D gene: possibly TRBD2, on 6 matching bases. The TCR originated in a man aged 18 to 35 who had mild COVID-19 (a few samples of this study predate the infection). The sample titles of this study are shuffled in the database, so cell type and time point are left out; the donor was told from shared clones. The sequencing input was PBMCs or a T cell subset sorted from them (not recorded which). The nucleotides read TGTGCCAGCAGGGGGGGTGGGGCAGACTACAATGAGCAGTTCTTC. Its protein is CASRGGGADYNEQFF.